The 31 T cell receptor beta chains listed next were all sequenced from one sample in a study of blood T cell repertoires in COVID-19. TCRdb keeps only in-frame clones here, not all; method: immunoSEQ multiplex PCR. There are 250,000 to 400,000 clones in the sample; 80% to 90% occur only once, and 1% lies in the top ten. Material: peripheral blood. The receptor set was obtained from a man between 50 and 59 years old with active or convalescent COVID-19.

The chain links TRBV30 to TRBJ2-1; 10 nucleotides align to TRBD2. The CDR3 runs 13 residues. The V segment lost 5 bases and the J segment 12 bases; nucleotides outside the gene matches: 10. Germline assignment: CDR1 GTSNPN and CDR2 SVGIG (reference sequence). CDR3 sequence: CAWGLAVRGGQFF. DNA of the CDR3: TGTGCCTGGGGACTAGCGGTGAGGGGGGGGCAGTTCTTC.

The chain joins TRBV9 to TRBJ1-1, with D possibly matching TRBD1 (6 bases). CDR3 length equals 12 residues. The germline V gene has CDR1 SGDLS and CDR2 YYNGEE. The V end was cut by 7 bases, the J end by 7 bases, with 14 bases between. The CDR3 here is CASGPLQGEAFF. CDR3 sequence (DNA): TGTGCCAGCGGTCCCCTACAGGGTGAAGCTTTCTTT.

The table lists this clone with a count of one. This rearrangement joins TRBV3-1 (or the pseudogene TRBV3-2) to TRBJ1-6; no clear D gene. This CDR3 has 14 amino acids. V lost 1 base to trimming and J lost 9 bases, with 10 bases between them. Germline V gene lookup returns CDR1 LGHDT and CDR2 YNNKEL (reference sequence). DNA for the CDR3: TGTGCCAGCAGCCAAGCCCTGACTGGTTCACCCCTCCACTTT. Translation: CASSQALTGSPLHF.

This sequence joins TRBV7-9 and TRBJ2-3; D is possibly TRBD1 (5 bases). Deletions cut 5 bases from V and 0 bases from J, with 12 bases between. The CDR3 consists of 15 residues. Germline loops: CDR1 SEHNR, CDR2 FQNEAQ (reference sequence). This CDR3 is CASSPQGTSTDTQYF. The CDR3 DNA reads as TGTGCCAGCAGCCCCCAGGGAACTAGCACAGATACGCAGTATTTT. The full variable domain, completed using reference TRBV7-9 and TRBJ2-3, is DTGVSQNPRHKITKRGQNVTFRCDPISEHNRLYWYRQTLGQGPEFLTYFQNEAQLEKSRLLSDRFSAERPKGSFSTLEIQRTEQGDSAMYLCASSPQGTSTDTQYFGPGTRLTVL.

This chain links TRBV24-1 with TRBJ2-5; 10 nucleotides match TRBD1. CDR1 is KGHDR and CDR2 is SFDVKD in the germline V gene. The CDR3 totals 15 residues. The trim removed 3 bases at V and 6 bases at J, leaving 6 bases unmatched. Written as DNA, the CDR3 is TGTGCCACCAGTGATCCCGGGACAGGGGAAAAGACCCAGTACTTC. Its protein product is CATSDPGTGEKTQYF.

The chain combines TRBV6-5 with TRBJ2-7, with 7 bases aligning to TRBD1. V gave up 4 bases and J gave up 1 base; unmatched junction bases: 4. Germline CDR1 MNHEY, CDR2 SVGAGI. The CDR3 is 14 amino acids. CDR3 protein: CASSLMTGSYEQYF. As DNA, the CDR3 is TGTGCCAGCAGTTTAATGACAGGGTCCTACGAGCAGTACTTC.

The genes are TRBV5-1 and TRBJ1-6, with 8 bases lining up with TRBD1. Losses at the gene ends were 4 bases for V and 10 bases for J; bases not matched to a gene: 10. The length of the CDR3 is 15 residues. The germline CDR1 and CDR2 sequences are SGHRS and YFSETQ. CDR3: CASSPEGRGLSPLHF. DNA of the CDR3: TGCGCCAGCAGCCCCGAGGGCAGGGGGCTGTCACCCCTCCACTTT. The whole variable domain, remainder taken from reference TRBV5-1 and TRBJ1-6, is KAGVTQTPRYLIKTRGQQVTLSCSPISGHRSVSWYQQTPGQGLQFLFEYFSETQRNKGNFPGRFSGRQFSNSRSEMNVSTLELGDSALYLCASSPEGRGLSPLHFGNGTRLTVT.

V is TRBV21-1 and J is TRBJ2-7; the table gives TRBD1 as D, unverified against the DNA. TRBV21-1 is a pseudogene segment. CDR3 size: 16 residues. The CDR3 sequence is CASSNVDDRYGYEQYF. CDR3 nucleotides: TGTGCCAGCAGCAACGTTGATGACAGGTACGGCTACGAGCAGTACTTC.

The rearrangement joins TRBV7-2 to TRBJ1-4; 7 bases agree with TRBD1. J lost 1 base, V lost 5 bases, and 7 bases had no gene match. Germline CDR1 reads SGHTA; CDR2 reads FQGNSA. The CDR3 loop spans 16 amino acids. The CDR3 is CASSPRQGVTNEKLFF. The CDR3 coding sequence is TGTGCCAGCAGCCCGCGACAGGGAGTAACTAATGAAAAACTGTTTTTT.

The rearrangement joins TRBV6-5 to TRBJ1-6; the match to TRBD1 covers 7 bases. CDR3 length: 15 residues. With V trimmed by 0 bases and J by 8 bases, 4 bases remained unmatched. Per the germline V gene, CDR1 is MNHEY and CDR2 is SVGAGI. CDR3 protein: CASSYSDRLDSPLHF. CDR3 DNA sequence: TGTGCCAGCAGTTACTCGGACAGGCTGGATTCACCCCTCCACTTT.

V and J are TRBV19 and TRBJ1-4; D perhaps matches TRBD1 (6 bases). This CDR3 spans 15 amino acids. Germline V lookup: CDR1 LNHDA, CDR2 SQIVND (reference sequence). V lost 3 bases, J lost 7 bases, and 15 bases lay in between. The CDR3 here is CASSMAGGLREKLFF. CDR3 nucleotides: TGTGCCAGTAGTATGGCGGGGGGCTTGCGTGAAAAACTGTTTTTT.

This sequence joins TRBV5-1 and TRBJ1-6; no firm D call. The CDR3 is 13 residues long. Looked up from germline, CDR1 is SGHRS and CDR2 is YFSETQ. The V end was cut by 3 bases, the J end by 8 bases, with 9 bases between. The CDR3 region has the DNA TGCGCCAGCAGCTCCCAGGTGGATTCACCCCTCCACTTT. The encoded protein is CASSSQVDSPLHF.

CDR3 nucleotides: TGTGCCAGCTCACCGCAGGGACAGATTAACTCCTACGAGCAGTACTTC. Residues: CASSPQGQINSYEQYF. The chain has TRBV18 and TRBJ2-7; 7 bases align to TRBD1. Germline CDR1 and CDR2: KGHSH and LQKENI. The CDR3 length is 16 residues. V shed 3 bases, J shed 0 bases, and the junction held 8 bases outside the gene matches.

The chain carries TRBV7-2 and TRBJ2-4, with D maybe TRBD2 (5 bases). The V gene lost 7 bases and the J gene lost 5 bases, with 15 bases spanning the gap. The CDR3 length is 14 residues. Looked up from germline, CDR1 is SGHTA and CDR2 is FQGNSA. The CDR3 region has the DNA TGTGCCAGCAACCCCTACTACGGGGAAAACATTCAGTACTTC. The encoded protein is CASNPYYGENIQYF.

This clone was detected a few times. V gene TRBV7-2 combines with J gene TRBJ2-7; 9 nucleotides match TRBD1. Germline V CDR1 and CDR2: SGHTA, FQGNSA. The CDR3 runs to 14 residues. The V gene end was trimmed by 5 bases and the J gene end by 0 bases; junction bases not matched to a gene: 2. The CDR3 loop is CASSRDRVSYEQYF. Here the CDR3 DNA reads TGTGCCAGCAGCCGGGACAGGGTCTCCTACGAGCAGTACTTC. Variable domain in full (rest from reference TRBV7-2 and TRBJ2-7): GAGVSQSPSNKVTEKGKDVELRCDPISGHTALYWYRQSLGQGLEFLIYFQGNSAPDKSGLPSDRFSAERTGGSVSTLTIQRTQQEDSAVYLCASSRDRVSYEQYFGPGTRLTVT.

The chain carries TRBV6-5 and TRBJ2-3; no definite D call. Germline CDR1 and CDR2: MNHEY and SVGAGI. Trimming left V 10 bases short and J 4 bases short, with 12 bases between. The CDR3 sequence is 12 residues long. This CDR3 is CATWSSADTQYF. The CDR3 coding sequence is TGTGCCACCTGGTCCTCGGCAGATACGCAGTATTTT.

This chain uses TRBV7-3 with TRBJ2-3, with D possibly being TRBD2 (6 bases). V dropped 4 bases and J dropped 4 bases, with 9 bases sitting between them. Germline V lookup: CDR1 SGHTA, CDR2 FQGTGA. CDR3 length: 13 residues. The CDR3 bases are TGTGCCAGCAGCTCTGGGAGGTCAGATACGCAGTATTTT. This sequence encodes CASSSGRSDTQYF.

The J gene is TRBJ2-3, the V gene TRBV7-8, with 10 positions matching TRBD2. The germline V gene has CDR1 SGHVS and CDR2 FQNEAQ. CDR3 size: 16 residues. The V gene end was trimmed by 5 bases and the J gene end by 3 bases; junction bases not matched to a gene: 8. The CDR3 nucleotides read TGTGCCAGCAGCCAAGCTAGCGGGGGTTCGACAGATACGCAGTATTTT. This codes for CASSQASGGSTDTQYF. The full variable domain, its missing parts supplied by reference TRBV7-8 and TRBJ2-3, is GAGVSQSPRYKVAKRGQDVALRCDPISGHVSLFWYQQALGQGPEFLTYFQNEAQLDKSGLPSDRFFAERPEGSVSTLKIQRTQQEDSAVYLCASSQASGGSTDTQYFGPGTRLTVL.

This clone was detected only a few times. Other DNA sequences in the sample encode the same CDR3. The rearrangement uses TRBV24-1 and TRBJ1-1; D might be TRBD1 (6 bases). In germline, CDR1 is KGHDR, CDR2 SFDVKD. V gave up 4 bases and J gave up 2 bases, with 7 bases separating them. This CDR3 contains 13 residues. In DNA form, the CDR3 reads TGTGCCACCAGTGAGGGGGCTAACACTGAAGCTTTCTTT. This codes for CATSEGANTEAFF.

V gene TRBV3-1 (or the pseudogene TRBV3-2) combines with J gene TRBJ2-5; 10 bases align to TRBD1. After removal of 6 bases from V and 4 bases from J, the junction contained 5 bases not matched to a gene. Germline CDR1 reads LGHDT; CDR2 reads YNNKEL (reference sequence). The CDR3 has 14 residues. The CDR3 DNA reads TGTGCCAGCAGGGACAGGGGGGCGGGAGAGACCCAGTACTTC. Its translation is CASRDRGAGETQYF.

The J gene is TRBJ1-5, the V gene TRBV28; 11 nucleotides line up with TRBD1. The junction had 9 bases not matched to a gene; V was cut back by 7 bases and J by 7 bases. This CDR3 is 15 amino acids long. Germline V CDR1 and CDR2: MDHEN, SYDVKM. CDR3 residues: CASNSGQGAYQPQHF. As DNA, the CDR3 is TGTGCCAGCAACTCCGGACAGGGGGCATACCAGCCCCAGCATTTT.

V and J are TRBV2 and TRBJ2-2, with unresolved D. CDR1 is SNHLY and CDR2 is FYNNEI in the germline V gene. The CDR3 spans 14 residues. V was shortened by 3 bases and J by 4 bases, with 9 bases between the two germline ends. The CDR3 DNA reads TGTGCCAGCAGTGATTTGCAGCGCACCGGGGAGCTGTTTTTT. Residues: CASSDLQRTGELFF. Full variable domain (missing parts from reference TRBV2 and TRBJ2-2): EPEVTQTPSHQVTQMGQEVILRCVPISNHLYFYWYRQILGQKVEFLVSFYNNEISEKSEIFDDQFSVERPDGSNFTLKIRSTKLEDSAMYFCASSDLQRTGELFFGEGSRLTVL.

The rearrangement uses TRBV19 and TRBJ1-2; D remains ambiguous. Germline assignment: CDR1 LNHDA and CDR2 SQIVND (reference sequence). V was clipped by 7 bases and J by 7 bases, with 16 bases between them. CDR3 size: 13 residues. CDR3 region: CASNRQASSGYTF. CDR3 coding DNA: TGTGCCAGTAATCGGCAGGCATCCTCTGGCTACACCTTC.

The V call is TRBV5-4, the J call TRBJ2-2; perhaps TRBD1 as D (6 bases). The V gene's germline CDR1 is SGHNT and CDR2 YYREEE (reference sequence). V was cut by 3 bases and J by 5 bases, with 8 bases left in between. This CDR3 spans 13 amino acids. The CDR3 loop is CASSSGVTGELFF. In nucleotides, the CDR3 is TGTGCCAGCAGCTCAGGGGTAACCGGGGAGCTGTTTTTT.

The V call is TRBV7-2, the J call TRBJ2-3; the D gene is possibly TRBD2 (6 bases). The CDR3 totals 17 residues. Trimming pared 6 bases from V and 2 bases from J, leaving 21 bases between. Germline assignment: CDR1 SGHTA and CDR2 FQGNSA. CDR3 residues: CASRLMWVAEYTDTQYF. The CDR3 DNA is TGTGCCAGCAGACTAATGTGGGTAGCGGAATACACAGATACGCAGTATTTT.

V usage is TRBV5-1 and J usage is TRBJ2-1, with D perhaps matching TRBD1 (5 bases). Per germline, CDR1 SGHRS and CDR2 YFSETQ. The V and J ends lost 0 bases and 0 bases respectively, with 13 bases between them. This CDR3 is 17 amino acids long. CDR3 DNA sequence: TGCGCCAGCAGCTTGGATAGGGGCTTTAGCTCCTACAATGAGCAGTTCTTC. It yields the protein CASSLDRGFSSYNEQFF.

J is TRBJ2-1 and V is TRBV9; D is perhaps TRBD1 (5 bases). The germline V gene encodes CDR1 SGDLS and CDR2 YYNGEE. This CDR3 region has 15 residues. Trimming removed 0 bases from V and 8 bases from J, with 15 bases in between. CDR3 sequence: CASSVGGRFGDEQFF. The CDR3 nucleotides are TGTGCCAGCAGCGTAGGGGGCCGGTTCGGCGATGAGCAGTTCTTC.

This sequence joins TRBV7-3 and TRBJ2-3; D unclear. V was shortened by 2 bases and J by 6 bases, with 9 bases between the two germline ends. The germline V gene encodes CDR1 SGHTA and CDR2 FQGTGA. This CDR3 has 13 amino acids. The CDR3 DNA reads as TGTGCCAGCAGCTTAGGGCCACGGGATACGCAGTATTTT. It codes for CASSLGPRDTQYF. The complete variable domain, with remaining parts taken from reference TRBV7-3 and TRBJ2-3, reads GAGVSQTPSNKVTEKGKYVELRCDPISGHTALYWYRQSLGQGPEFLIYFQGTGAADDSGLPNDRFFAVRPEGSVSTLKIQRTERGDSAVYLCASSLGPRDTQYFGPGTRLTVL.

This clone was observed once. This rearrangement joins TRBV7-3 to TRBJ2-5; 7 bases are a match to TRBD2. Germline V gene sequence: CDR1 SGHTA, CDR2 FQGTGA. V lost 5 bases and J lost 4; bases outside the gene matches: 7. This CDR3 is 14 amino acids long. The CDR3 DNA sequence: TGTGCCAGCAGCCCCGGGACTACTAGAGAGACCCAGTACTTC. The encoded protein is CASSPGTTRETQYF. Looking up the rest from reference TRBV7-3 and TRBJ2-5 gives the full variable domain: GAGVSQTPSNKVTEKGKYVELRCDPISGHTALYWYRQSLGQGPEFLIYFQGTGAADDSGLPNDRFFAVRPEGSVSTLKIQRTERGDSAVYLCASSPGTTRETQYFGPGTRLLVL.

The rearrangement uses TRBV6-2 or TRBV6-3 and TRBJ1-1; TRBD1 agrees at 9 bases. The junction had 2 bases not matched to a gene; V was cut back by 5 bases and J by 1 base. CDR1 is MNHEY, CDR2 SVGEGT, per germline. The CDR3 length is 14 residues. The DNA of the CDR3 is TGTGCCAGCAGTATACAGGGGGCGAACACTGAAGCTTTCTTT. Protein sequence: CASSIQGANTEAFF.

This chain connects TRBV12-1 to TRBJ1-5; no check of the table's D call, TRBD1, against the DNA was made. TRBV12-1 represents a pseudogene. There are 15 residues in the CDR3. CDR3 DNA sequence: TGTGCCAGCAGCCAGGGGGGAGGTAGCAATCAGCCCCAGCATTTT. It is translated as CASSQGGGSNQPQHF.